One sample yielded the 14 T cell receptor beta chains listed below, sequenced in a study of cytotoxic CD8 clonotypes in ibrutinib-treated CLL. Using immunoSEQ multiplex PCR, the repertoire was profiled, and TCRdb retains in-frame clones only, with some absent. The table lists 75,000 to 80,000 clones, approximately 87% of them singletons. The sequencing here drew on PBMCs, taken after 24 months of ibrutinib treatment. The receptors were gathered from a human donor with chronic lymphocytic leukemia.

The V gene is TRBV25-1, the J gene TRBJ2-3, with 8 bases aligning to TRBD2. Per germline, CDR1 MGHDK and CDR2 SYGVNS. The CDR3 contains 18 residues. V lost 2 bases, J lost 4 bases, and 14 bases stayed unmatched. The CDR3 loop is CASSEHEGSGSSSDTQYF. The CDR3 DNA is TGTGCCAGCAGTGAACATGAGGGGAGCGGGAGTAGCTCAGATACGCAGTATTTT.

The genes are TRBV6-6 and TRBJ2-2; the D is unclear. V was clipped by 2 bases and J by 8 bases, with 15 bases between them. The CDR3 extends over 15 amino acids. CDR1 MNHNY and CDR2 SVGAGI come from the germline V gene (reference sequence). The CDR3 DNA reads as TGTGCCAGCAGTTACGGTCAGAGTTTCGGAGGGGAGCTGTTTTTT. This sequence encodes CASSYGQSFGGELFF.

Only one count was recorded for this clone. The V call is TRBV28, the J call TRBJ2-7; 9 bases line up with TRBD2. CDR1 and CDR2 from the germline V gene are MDHEN and SYDVKM. The CDR3 is 12 residues long. Trimming took 10 bases from V and 2 from J; bases not matched to a gene: 3. For the CDR3, the DNA is TGTGCCACCAAGCGGGAGGCCTACGAGCAGTACTTC. Amino acid sequence: CATKREAYEQYF. Supplemented by reference TRBV28 and TRBJ2-7, the full variable domain reads DVKVTQSSRYLVKRTGEKVFLECVQDMDHENMFWYRQDPGLGLRLIYFSYDVKMKEKGDIPEGYSVSREKKERFSLILESASTNQTSMYLCATKREAYEQYFGPGTRLTVT.

Remarks on this clone: One end of the junction fails to match germline, which may point to a read error. The chain couples TRBV4-2 to TRBJ2-3; D unclear. CDR1 and CDR2 (germline): LGHNA, YNFKEQ. The CDR3 runs to 13 residues. CDR3 sequence reads: CASSQDRPDAQYF. CDR3 nucleotides: TGTGCCAGCAGCCAAGATCGGCCAGATGCGCAGTATTTT.

DNA for the CDR3: TGTGCCAGCCGGCTTTTCCCGAACACCGGGGAGCTGTTTTTT. Amino acids: CASRLFPNTGELFF. The genes are TRBV11-2 and TRBJ2-2; D remains unclear. The germline gives CDR1 SGHAT, CDR2 FQNNGV. Trimming pared 8 bases from V and 0 bases from J, leaving 10 bases between. The CDR3 loop spans 14 amino acids.

The V gene is TRBV11-2, the J gene TRBJ2-1; D may be TRBD1 or TRBD2 (5 bases each). There are 15 residues in the CDR3. In germline, CDR1 is SGHAT, CDR2 FQNNGV. Trimming cost V 5 bases and J 6 bases, with 17 bases left between them. As DNA, the CDR3 is TGTGCCAGCAGCGAGGGGATTTTAGGGCCCAATGAGCAGTTCTTC. Translation gives CASSEGILGPNEQFF.

V and J are TRBV10-1 and TRBJ2-7; 9 bases match TRBD2. The CDR3 extends over 17 amino acids. In germline, CDR1 is WNHNN, CDR2 SYGVQD (reference sequence). V lost 5 bases, J lost 3 bases, and 14 bases stayed unmatched. CDR3 DNA sequence: TGCGCCAGCAGTTGCGCTTGGCGGGAGGGCCCCGACTACGAGCAGTACTTC. It yields the protein CASSCAWREGPDYEQYF.

V is TRBV6-5 and J is TRBJ2-3, with no clear D. In germline, CDR1 is MNHEY, CDR2 SVGAGI. This CDR3 is 14 amino acids long. V was shortened by 5 bases and J by 0 bases, with 9 bases between the two germline ends. The CDR3 DNA reads TGTGCCAGCAGTAAAAACCCTAGCACAGATACGCAGTATTTT. Translated: CASSKNPSTDTQYF.

The rearrangement uses TRBV4-1 and TRBJ2-1, with 14 bases matching TRBD2. This CDR3 has 15 residues. Germline V gives CDR1 MGHRA, CDR2 YSYEKL. V lost 4 bases to trimming and J lost 9 bases; unmatched junction nucleotides: 5. The CDR3 here is CASSPGLAGVGEQFF. CDR3 coding DNA: TGCGCCAGCAGCCCGGGACTAGCGGGAGTTGGTGAGCAGTTCTTC.

The chain is built from TRBV27 and TRBJ2-7; 11 bases are a match to TRBD2. J was trimmed by 6 bases and V by 5 bases; bases with no gene match: 9. Per germline, CDR1 MNHEY and CDR2 SMNVEV (reference sequence). This CDR3 is built from 15 residues. CDR3 nucleotides: TGTGCCAGCAGTGTAAGACTAGCGGGACCACTCGAGCAGTACTTC. Translation gives CASSVRLAGPLEQYF.

This sequence joins TRBV15 and TRBJ1-1; the D gene is possibly TRBD1 (6 bases). Germline CDR1 LNHNV, CDR2 YYDKDF (reference sequence). V was pared by 0 bases and J by 6 bases, with 14 bases between. This CDR3 has 15 residues. This CDR3 is CATSRDIRGGPEAFF. The CDR3 DNA reads TGTGCCACCAGCAGAGATATAAGGGGGGGCCCTGAAGCTTTCTTT.

The rearrangement joins TRBV5-1 to TRBJ2-3; 13 bases are a match to TRBD2. Germline values: CDR1 SGHRS, CDR2 YFSETQ. Unmatched junction bases numbered 8, after V lost 4 bases and J lost 3 bases. The CDR3 is 17 residues long. Here the CDR3 reads CASSLGLAGVRTDTQYF. The CDR3 DNA reads as TGCGCCAGCAGCCTCGGACTAGCGGGAGTCAGAACAGATACGCAGTATTTT.

The chain uses TRBV6-5 and TRBJ1-2; 9 nucleotides align to TRBD1. The CDR3 spans 13 residues. Germline CDR1 reads MNHEY; CDR2 reads SVGAGI. Unmatched junction bases numbered 11, after V lost 10 bases and J lost 8 bases. The CDR3 DNA follows: TGTGCCATCAACCTACAGGGGGCGCAGGGCTACACCTTC. Its protein is CAINLQGAQGYTF.

This chain connects TRBV5-4 to TRBJ2-7; D assignment may be TRBD1 or TRBD2 (5 bases each). V was trimmed by 4 bases and J by 3 bases, leaving 11 bases between them. The CDR3 extends over 13 amino acids. Looked up from germline, CDR1 is SGHNT and CDR2 is YYREEE (reference sequence). CDR3 DNA: TGTGCCAGCAGCCAGGGACCAGACTACGAGCAGTACTTC. This translates into CASSQGPDYEQYF.